The sequence of this T cell receptor beta chain was determined in a study of T cells in Graves' hyperthyroidism and ophthalmopathy. Study conclusions and caveats: In validation, the model predicted ophthalmopathy. These predictions came a median roughly 6.5 months before onset. Ophthalmopathy and stable hyperthyroidism were separated by a 13 V-J model.

The source material, RNA transcripts, was used to amplify TCR beta CDR3 regions. HTBI primers were the set used in a first-round RT-PCR of the TCR CDR3. TCRdb re-derived calls from the multiplex PCR reads in MiXCR, one entry per CDR3 protein. The table records about 700,000 distinct CDR3 sequences, about 45% of them present only once. The CDR3 runs 15 residues. Germline-derived CDR1 and CDR2 are SGHTA and FQGNSA. Lactation, pregnancy, other autoimmune disease or uncontrolled infection led to exclusion of patients. Clinical symptoms, serum thyroxine, TRAb, thyroid ultrasound and orbital computed tomography established diagnosis. This clonotype was seen ten or more times. The antigen is unknown. An end of the junction does not agree with germline; a read error may underlie this.

The sequenced sample was peripheral blood or thyroid tissue (not recorded which). The receptor comes from an adult man with Graves' disease, either hyperthyroidism or ophthalmopathy (not recorded which). V gene TRBV7-2 combines with J gene TRBJ2-6, with D hard to call. Here the CDR3 DNA reads TGTGCCAGCAGGTTAGGGAATCCTGGGGCCAACGTCCTGACTTTC. It is translated as CASRLGNPGANVLTF.